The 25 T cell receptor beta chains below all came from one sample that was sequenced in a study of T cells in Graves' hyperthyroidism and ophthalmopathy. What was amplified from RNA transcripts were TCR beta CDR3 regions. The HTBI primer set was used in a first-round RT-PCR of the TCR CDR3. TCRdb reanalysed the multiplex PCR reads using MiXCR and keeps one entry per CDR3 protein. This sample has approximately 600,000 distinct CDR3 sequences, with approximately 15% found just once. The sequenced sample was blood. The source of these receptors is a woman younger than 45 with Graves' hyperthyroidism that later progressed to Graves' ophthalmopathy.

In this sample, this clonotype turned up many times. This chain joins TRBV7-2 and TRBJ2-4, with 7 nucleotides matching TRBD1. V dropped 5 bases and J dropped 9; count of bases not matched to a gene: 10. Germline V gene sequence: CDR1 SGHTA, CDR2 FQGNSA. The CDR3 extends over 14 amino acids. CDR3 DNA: TGTGCCAGCAGCGTCCAGGGGGAAAACATCATTCAGTACTTC. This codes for CASSVQGENIIQYF.

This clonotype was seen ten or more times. The CDR3 here is CASRTPTGGETQYF. CDR3 coding DNA: TGTGCCAGCAGAACCCCGACAGGGGGAGAGACCCAGTACTTC. The J gene is TRBJ2-5, the V gene TRBV6-1; 9 nucleotides agree with TRBD1. From germline, CDR1 is MNHNS and CDR2 SASEGT. V lost 6 bases, J lost 4 bases, and 6 bases stayed unmatched. CDR3 length: 14 amino acids.

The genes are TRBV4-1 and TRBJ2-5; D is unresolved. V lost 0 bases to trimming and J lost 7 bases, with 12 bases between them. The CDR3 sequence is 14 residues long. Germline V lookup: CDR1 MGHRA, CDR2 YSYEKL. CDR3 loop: CASSQEGPVGTQYF. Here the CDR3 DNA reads TGCGCCAGCAGCCAAGAAGGGCCGGTGGGGACCCAGTACTTC.

The chain's CDR3 is CASSPGQNVNEKLFF. The CDR3 region has the DNA TGTGCCAGCAGTCCAGGACAGAACGTTAATGAAAAACTGTTTTTT. This chain joins TRBV28 and TRBJ1-4; perhaps TRBD1 as D (6 bases). CDR1 and CDR2 (germline): MDHEN, SYDVKM. Trimming shortened V by 5 bases and J by 4 bases, and 14 bases separated the two germline ends. This CDR3 contains 15 residues.

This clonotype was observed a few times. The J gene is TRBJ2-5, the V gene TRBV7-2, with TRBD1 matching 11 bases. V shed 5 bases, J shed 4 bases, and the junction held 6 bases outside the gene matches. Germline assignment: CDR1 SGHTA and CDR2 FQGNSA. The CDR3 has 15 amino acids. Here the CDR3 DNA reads TGTGCCAGCAGCCCGTGGACAGGGGGCAGAGAGACCCAGTACTTC. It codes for CASSPWTGGRETQYF. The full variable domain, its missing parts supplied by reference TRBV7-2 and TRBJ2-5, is GAGVSQSPSNKVTEKGKDVELRCDPISGHTALYWYRQSLGQGLEFLIYFQGNSAPDKSGLPSDRFSAERTGGSVSTLTIQRTQQEDSAVYLCASSPWTGGRETQYFGPGTRLLVL.

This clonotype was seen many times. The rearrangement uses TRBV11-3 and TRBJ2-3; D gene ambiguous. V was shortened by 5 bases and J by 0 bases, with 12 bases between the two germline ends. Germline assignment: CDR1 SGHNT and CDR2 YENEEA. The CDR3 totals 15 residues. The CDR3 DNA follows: TGTGCCAGCAGCCTCTGGGAAACTAGCACAGATACGCAGTATTTT. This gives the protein CASSLWETSTDTQYF. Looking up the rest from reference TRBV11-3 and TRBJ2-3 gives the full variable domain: EAGVVQSPRYKIIEKKQPVAFWCNPISGHNTLYWYLQNLGQGPELLIRYENEEAVDDSQLPKDRFSAERLKGVDSTLKIQPAELGDSAVYLCASSLWETSTDTQYFGPGTRLTVL.

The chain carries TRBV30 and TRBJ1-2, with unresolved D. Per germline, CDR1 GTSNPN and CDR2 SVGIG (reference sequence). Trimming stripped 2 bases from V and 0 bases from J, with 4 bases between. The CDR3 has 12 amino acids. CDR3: CAWSQTNYGYTF. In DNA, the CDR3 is TGTGCCTGGAGTCAAACTAACTATGGCTACACCTTC.

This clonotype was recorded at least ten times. In DNA, the CDR3 is TGTGCCAGCAGTGGAAAAACATGGGAGATCACAGATACGCAGTATTTT. Protein sequence: CASSGKTWEITDTQYF. The chain employs TRBV12-3 or TRBV12-4 and TRBJ2-3, with D tentatively TRBD2 (5 bases). The CDR3 runs to 16 residues. The V end lost 5 bases, the J end lost 2 bases, and 17 bases lay between the germline ends.

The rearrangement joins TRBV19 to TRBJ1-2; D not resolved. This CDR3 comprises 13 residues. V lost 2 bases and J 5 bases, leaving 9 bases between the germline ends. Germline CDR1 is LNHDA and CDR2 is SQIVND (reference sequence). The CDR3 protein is CASSISERYGYTF. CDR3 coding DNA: TGTGCCAGTAGTATATCAGAAAGATATGGCTACACCTTC. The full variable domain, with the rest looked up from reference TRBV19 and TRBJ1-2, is DGGITQSPKYLFRKEGQNVTLSCEQNLNHDAMYWYRQDPGQGLRLIYYSQIVNDFQKGDIAEGYSVSREKKESFPLTVTSAQKNPTAFYLCASSISERYGYTFGSGTRLTVV.

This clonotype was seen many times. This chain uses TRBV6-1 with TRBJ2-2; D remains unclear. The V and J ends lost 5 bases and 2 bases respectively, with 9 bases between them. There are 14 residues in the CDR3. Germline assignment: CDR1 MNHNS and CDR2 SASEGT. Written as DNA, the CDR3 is TGTGCCAGCAGTAAGACGGGCAACACCGGGGAGCTGTTTTTT. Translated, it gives CASSKTGNTGELFF.

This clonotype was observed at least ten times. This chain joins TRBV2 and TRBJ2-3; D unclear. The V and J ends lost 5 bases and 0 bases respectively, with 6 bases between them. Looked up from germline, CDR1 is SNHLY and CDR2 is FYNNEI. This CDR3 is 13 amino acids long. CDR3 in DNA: TGTGCCAGCAGTTTCGACAGCACAGATACGCAGTATTTT. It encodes CASSFDSTDTQYF.

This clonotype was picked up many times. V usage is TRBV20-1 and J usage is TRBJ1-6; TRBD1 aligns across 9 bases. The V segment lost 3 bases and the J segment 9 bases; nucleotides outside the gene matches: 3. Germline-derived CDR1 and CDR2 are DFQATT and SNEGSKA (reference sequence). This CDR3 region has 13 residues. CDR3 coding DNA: TGCAGTGCTAGCCGGGGACAGGGTTCACCCCTCCACTTT. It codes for CSASRGQGSPLHF.

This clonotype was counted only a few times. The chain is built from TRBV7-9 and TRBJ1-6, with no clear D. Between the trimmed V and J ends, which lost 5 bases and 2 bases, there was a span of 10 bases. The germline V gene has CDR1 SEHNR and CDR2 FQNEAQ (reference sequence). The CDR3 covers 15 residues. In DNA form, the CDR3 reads TGTGCCAGCAGCACGACGGGCACCTATAATTCACCCCTCCACTTT. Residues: CASSTTGTYNSPLHF.

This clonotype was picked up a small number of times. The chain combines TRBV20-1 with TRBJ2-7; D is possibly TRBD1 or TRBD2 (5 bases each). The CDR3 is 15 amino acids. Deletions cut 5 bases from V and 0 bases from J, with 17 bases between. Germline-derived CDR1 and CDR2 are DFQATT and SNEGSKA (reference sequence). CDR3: CSALNRDVSSYEQYF. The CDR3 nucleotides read TGCAGTGCTTTAAACCGGGACGTGAGCTCCTACGAGCAGTACTTC.

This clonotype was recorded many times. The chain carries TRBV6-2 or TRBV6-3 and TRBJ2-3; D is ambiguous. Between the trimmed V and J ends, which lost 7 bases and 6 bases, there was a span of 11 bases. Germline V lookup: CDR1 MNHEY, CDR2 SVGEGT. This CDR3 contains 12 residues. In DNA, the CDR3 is TGTGCCAGCATCACCCACCGCGATACGCAGTATTTT. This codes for CASITHRDTQYF.

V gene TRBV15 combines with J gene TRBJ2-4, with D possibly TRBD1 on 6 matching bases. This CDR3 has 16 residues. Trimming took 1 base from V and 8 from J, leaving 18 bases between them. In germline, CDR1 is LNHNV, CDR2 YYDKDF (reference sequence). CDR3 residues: CATSRVGFDRWDIQYF. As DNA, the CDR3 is TGTGCCACCAGCAGAGTAGGGTTTGACAGGTGGGACATTCAGTACTTC.

The chain's CDR3 is CAWDHSYNEQFF. The CDR3 DNA sequence: TGTGCCTGGGACCACTCCTACAATGAGCAGTTCTTC. V usage is TRBV30 and J usage is TRBJ2-1; no clear D. Germline lookup yields CDR1 GTSNPN and CDR2 SVGIG (reference sequence). The CDR3 contains 12 residues. The V and J ends lost 5 bases and 0 bases respectively, with 5 bases between them.

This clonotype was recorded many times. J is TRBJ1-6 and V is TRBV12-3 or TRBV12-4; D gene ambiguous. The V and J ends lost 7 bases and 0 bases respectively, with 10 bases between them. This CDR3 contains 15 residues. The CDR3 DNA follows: TGTGCCAGCACCCCGGGGAGCTCCTATAATTCACCCCTCCACTTT. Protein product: CASTPGSSYNSPLHF.

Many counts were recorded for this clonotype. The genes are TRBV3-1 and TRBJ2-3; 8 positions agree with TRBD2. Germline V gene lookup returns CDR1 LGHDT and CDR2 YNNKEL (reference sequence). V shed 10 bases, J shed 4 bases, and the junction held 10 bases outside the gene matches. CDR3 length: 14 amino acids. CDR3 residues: CATSSRGGPDTQYF. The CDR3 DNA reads TGTGCCACCAGTTCCCGGGGGGGTCCAGATACGCAGTATTTT.

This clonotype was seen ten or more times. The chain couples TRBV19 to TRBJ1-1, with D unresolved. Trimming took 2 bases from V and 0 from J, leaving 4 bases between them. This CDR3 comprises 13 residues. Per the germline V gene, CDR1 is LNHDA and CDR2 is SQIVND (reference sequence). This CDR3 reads CASSISVNTEAFF. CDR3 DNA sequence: TGTGCCAGTAGTATATCAGTGAACACTGAAGCTTTCTTT.

The DNA of the CDR3 is TGTGCCATCAGTGACGACAGGGACTACGAGCAGTACTTC. Protein product: CAISDDRDYEQYF. J is TRBJ2-7 and V is TRBV10-3; 7 nucleotides match TRBD1. Germline CDR1 and CDR2: ENHRY and SYGVKD. V was clipped by 3 bases and J by 3 bases; unmatched bases: 2. This CDR3 spans 13 amino acids.

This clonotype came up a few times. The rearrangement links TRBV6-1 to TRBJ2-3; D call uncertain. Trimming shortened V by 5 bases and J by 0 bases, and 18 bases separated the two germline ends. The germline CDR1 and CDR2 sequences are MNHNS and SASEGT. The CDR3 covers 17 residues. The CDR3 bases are TGTGCCAGCAGTTCCCCCCAGCCGGGCGGAAGCACAGATACGCAGTATTTT. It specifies CASSSPQPGGSTDTQYF.

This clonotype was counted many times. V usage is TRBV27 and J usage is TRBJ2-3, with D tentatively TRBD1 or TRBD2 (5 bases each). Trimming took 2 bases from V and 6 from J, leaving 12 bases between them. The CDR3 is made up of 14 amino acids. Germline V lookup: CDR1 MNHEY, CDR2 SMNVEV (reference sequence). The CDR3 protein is CASSLTGPPDTQYF. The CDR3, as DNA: TGTGCCAGCAGTTTAACGGGACCACCCGATACGCAGTATTTT.

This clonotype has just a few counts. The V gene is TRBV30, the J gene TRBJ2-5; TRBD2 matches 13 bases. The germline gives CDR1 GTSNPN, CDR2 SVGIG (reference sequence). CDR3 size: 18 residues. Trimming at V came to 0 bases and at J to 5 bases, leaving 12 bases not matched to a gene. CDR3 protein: CAWSVTSGRAGNRETQYF. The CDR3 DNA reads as TGTGCCTGGAGTGTAACTAGCGGGAGGGCCGGAAACCGGGAGACCCAGTACTTC.

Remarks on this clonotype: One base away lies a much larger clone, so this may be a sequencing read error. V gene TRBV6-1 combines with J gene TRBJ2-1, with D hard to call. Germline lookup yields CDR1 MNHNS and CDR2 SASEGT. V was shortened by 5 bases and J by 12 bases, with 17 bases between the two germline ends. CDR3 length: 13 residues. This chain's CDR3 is CASSPRTGDGQFF. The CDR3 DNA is TGTGCCAGCAGTCCCAGAACGGGCGATGGGCAGTTCTTC.